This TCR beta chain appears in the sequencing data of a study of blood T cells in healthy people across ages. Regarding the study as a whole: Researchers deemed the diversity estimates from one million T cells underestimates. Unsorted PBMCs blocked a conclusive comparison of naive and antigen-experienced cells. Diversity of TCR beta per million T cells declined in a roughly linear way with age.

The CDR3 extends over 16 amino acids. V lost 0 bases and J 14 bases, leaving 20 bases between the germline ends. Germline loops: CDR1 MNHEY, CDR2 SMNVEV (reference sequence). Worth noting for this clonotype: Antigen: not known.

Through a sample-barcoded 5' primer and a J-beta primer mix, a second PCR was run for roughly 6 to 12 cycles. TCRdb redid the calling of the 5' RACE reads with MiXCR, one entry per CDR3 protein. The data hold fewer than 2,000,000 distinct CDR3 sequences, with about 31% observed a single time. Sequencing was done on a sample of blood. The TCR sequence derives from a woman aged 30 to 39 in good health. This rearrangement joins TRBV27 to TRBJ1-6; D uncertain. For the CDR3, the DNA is TGTGCCAGCAGTTTATCCCCCCCGTACGGGAGGGAGTCCCTCCACTTT. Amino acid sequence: CASSLSPPYGRESLHF.